The 15 T cell receptor beta chains below were found in one sample sequenced in a study of a mutant IDH1 vaccine in newly diagnosed glioma. Measured with immunoSEQ multiplex PCR; TCRdb has only the in-frame clones, and not every one. The sample records approximately 110,000 clones, 90% being singletons. Their target antigens are unknown. Time point indicated: week 11, during vaccination. Mutant IDH1 20-mer peptide, at 300 ug, made up each vaccine dose, with topical imiquimod. The sequenced sample was PBMCs, obtained from a glioma patient whose treatment included an IDH1 peptide vaccine. The receptors originated from a woman aged 45 to 65 with glioma.

CDR3 region: CSVGLAGKVGELFF. DNA of the CDR3: TGCAGCGTAGGACTAGCGGGAAAGGTCGGGGAGCTGTTTTTT. This chain connects TRBV29-1 to TRBJ2-2, with 12 bases matching TRBD2. Germline V gives CDR1 SQVTM, CDR2 ANQGSEA. V gave up 6 bases and J gave up 7 bases; unmatched junction bases: 6. The CDR3 runs 14 residues.

The genes are TRBV27 and TRBJ2-2; D is uncertain. CDR3 size: 12 residues. From germline, CDR1 is MNHEY and CDR2 SMNVEV (reference sequence). V lost 6 bases and J lost 4, with 6 bases in between. CDR3 nucleotides: TGTGCCAGCAGCCTTATCACCGGGGAGCTGTTTTTT. Residues: CASSLITGELFF.

V usage is TRBV28 and J usage is TRBJ2-7, with 7 nucleotides matching TRBD2. The CDR3 has 13 amino acids. Trimming at V came to 5 bases and at J to 7 bases, leaving 8 bases not matched to a gene. CDR1 and CDR2 (germline): MDHEN, SYDVKM. The CDR3 DNA reads TGTGCCAGCAGTCCGGGGACTATGGCTGAGCAGTACTTC. Residues: CASSPGTMAEQYF. Combining the CDR3 with reference TRBV28 and TRBJ2-7 gives the whole variable domain DVKVTQSSRYLVKRTGEKVFLECVQDMDHENMFWYRQDPGLGLRLIYFSYDVKMKEKGDIPEGYSVSREKKERFSLILESASTNQTSMYLCASSPGTMAEQYFGPGTRLTVT.

The chain joins TRBV15 to TRBJ2-7; D is unclear. The germline CDR1 and CDR2 sequences are LNHNV and YYDKDF (reference sequence). The CDR3 spans 16 residues. Between the trimmed V and J ends, which lost 0 bases and 0 bases, there was a span of 12 bases. The CDR3 region has the DNA TGTGCCACCAGCAGAGATAGGTCATCGAGCTCCTACGAGCAGTACTTC. This sequence encodes CATSRDRSSSSYEQYF.

The V call is TRBV6-1, the J call TRBJ2-3, with D maybe TRBD2 (5 bases). The V gene lost 2 bases and the J gene lost 1 base, with 7 bases spanning the gap. The CDR3 covers 14 residues. Germline V gives CDR1 MNHNS, CDR2 SASEGT. This CDR3 reads CASSEIGGTDTQYF. In nucleotides, the CDR3 is TGTGCCAGCAGTGAAATCGGGGGCACAGATACGCAGTATTTT.

The chain couples TRBV28 to TRBJ1-1; 9 bases fit TRBD1. This CDR3 contains 17 residues. Losses at the gene ends were 2 bases for V and 0 bases for J; bases not matched to a gene: 7. The germline V gene encodes CDR1 MDHEN and CDR2 SYDVKM. The CDR3 spells CASSLPGTGTMNTEAFF. In DNA, the CDR3 is TGTGCCAGCAGTTTACCCGGGACAGGGACGATGAACACTGAAGCTTTCTTT.

J is TRBJ1-3 and V is TRBV4-1; D may be TRBD1 (5 bases). The germline gives CDR1 MGHRA, CDR2 YSYEKL. This CDR3 spans 16 amino acids. V lost 4 bases and J 0 bases, leaving 13 bases between the germline ends. For the CDR3, the DNA is TGCGCCAGCAGCCCGTTAGGGGTGACCTCTGGAAACACCATATATTTT. As protein: CASSPLGVTSGNTIYF.

The chain is built from TRBV7-2 and TRBJ2-1, with 7 bases matching TRBD2. V was pared by 3 bases and J by 4 bases, with 9 bases of the junction left unmatched. The germline V gene has CDR1 SGHTA and CDR2 FQGNSA. The CDR3 runs to 16 residues. The CDR3 spells CASSFQSGLGYNEQFF. The DNA of the CDR3 is TGTGCCAGCAGCTTCCAAAGTGGACTAGGTTACAATGAGCAGTTCTTC.

V and J are TRBV7-6 and TRBJ2-5, with D tentatively TRBD1 or TRBD2 (5 bases each). The CDR3 sequence is 13 residues long. Trimming took off 1 base at V and 5 bases at J, with 8 bases between the two ends. Germline loops: CDR1 SGHVS, CDR2 FNYEAQ. The CDR3 DNA sequence: TGTGCCAGCAGCTTAGTCGGGGCGGAGACCCAGTACTTC. This codes for CASSLVGAETQYF.

As concerns this clone: No DNA is shown, since the ends of the CDR3 on it are uncertain; the CDR3 is the one TCRdb lists. The chain links TRBV28 to TRBJ1-5. With termini counted, the CDR3 has 14 amino acids. CDR1 and CDR2 from the germline V gene are MDHEN and SYDVKM. Here the CDR3 reads CASRGPTVLRPQHF.

The chain has TRBV14 and TRBJ2-1; D remains ambiguous. Per the germline V gene, CDR1 is SGHDN and CDR2 is FVKESK. This CDR3 has 14 residues. V lost 1 base and J lost 8, with 12 bases in between. The CDR3 DNA follows: TGTGCCAGCAGCCAAGCCCCAAGAGTCGATGAGCAGTTCTTC. Translated, it gives CASSQAPRVDEQFF. Looking up the rest from reference TRBV14 and TRBJ2-1 gives the full variable domain: EAGVTQFPSHSVIEKGQTVTLRCDPISGHDNLYWYRRVMGKEIKFLLHFVKESKQDESGMPNNRFLAERTGGTYSTLKVQPAELEDSGVYFCASSQAPRVDEQFFGPGTRLTVL.

This clone was recorded a few times. CDR3 DNA: TGTGCCAGCAGTGTTTGGGAGAACACTGAAGCTTTCTTT. Protein product: CASSVWENTEAFF. The chain uses TRBV2 and TRBJ1-1; D is ambiguous. V was clipped by 4 bases and J by 1 base, with 7 bases between them. Germline CDR1 SNHLY, CDR2 FYNNEI. The CDR3 is 13 residues long.

This chain joins TRBV27 and TRBJ2-7, with 7 bases lining up with TRBD1. From germline, CDR1 is MNHEY and CDR2 SMNVEV (reference sequence). J lost 4 bases, V lost 5 bases, and 14 bases had no gene match. This CDR3 contains 16 residues. The CDR3 coding sequence is TGTGCCAGCAGTCCTCACCCGACAGGGTCTAAGTACGAGCAGTACTTC. Translating gives CASSPHPTGSKYEQYF.

The chain uses TRBV5-6 and TRBJ1-3; no firm D call. The CDR3 covers 15 residues. Deletions cut 2 bases from V and 0 bases from J, with 9 bases between. From germline, CDR1 is SGHDT and CDR2 YYEEEE. CDR3 in amino acids: CASSFAASSGNTIYF. Here the CDR3 DNA reads TGTGCCAGCAGCTTTGCGGCCAGCTCTGGAAACACCATATATTTT.

The CDR3 nucleotides read TGTGCCAGCTCACCAGATAGGGTTTACGGAGATACGCAGTATTTT. Translated: CASSPDRVYGDTQYF. The rearrangement joins TRBV18 to TRBJ2-3, with unresolved D. Trimming took 2 bases from V and 5 from J, leaving 14 bases between them. The CDR3 sequence is 15 residues long. From germline, CDR1 is KGHSH and CDR2 LQKENI.